This T cell receptor (beta chain) was identified during a study of cytomegalovirus exposure and HLA in healthy donors. The study ran its PCR with 60 Vbeta and 13 Jbeta primers. Method: immunoSEQ multiplex PCR; TCRdb's copy keeps in-frame clones and lacks some. This table has under 200,000 clones, 75% to 90% appearing once. In this sample, this clone turned up a few times. The CDR3 spans 17 residues. Germline CDR1 and CDR2: KGHSH and LQKENI. J gave up 7 bases and V 1 base, and 7 bases lay outside the gene matches. Sequenced sample: PBMCs. The TCR sequence derives from a boy between 2 and 10 years old in good health and CMV-seronegative. The chain has TRBV18 and TRBJ2-2; TRBD2 agrees at 12 bases. This CDR3 is CASSPLPTSGSNGELFF. In DNA, the CDR3 is TGTGCCAGCTCACCACTGCCGACTAGCGGGAGTAACGGGGAGCTGTTTTTT.